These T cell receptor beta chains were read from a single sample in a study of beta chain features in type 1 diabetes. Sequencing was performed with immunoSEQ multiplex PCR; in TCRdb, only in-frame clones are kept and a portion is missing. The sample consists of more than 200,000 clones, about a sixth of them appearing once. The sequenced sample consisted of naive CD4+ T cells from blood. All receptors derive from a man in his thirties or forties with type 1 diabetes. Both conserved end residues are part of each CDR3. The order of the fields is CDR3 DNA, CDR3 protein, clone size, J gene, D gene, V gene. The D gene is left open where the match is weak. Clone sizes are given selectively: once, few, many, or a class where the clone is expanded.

TGTGCCACCAGCAGGGGAGGCCGCGGGGGACACAGCACAGATACGCAGTATTTT	CATSRGGRGGHSTDTQYF	.	TRBJ2-3	.	TRBV15
TGCGCCAGCAGCCAAGATCGAGGCCAAGGCACAGATACGCAGTATTTT	CASSQDRGQGTDTQYF	few	TRBJ2-3	.	TRBV4-1
TGTGCCTTGGTCAAAGGGTCGGGAACTGAAGCTTTCTTT	CALVKGSGTEAFF	.	TRBJ1-1	.	TRBV30
TGCGCCAGCAGCTTAGACGGGAGTTCCTACAATGAGCAGTTCTTC	CASSLDGSSYNEQFF	.	TRBJ2-1	.	TRBV5-1
TGCAGCGTCTTATTTCACACCACCGGGGAGCTGTTTTTT	CSVLFHTTGELFF	few	TRBJ2-2	.	TRBV29-1
TGTGCCAGCAGTCCCCCTAGTCCACTTCATGAAAAACTGTTTTTT	CASSPPSPLHEKLFF	few	TRBJ1-4	.	TRBV2
TGTGCCTGGAGTTACTCTCGACTAGCGGGAGTCACAGATACGCAGTATTTT	CAWSYSRLAGVTDTQYF	.	TRBJ2-3	TRBD2	TRBV30
TGTGCCTGGAGCTTGACACCGGGAAACACCATATATTTT	CAWSLTPGNTIYF	.	TRBJ1-3	.	TRBV30
TGTGCCAGCAGCTTGGCGGACCTAGGGCAGTATTTT	CASSLADLGQYF	.	TRBJ2-3	.	TRBV7-2
TGTGCCAGCAGCTTGCTAGCGGGAGAGTCGTACGAGCAGTACTTC	CASSLLAGESYEQYF	.	TRBJ2-7	TRBD2	TRBV7-2
TGTGCCAGCAGCTTAGTAACGGAGACCCAGTACTTC	CASSLVTETQYF	few	TRBJ2-5	.	TRBV7-2
TGTGCCAGCAGCTCCTACAGGGAAAAACTGTTTTTT	CASSSYREKLFF	.	TRBJ1-4	.	TRBV7-2
TGTGCCTGGAGTCTCCACCTGAGGGGCTACACCTTC	CAWSLHLRGYTF	few	TRBJ1-2	.	TRBV30
TGTGCCAGCCGGAAAAGCGGGACCTACGAGCAGTACTTC	CASRKSGTYEQYF	.	TRBJ2-7	TRBD2	TRBV7-2
TGTGCCAGCACGCCGCCGGGGGGACCCTACGAGCAGTACTTC	CASTPPGGPYEQYF	.	TRBJ2-7	TRBD2	TRBV28
TGTGCCTGGAGTCCCCTCCAGGGGGGTCAGCCCCAGCATTTT	CAWSPLQGGQPQHF	few	TRBJ1-5	TRBD1	TRBV30
TGCAGCGTTGGAGGACAGGACAATCAGCCCCAGCATTTT	CSVGGQDNQPQHF	few	TRBJ1-5	TRBD1	TRBV29-1
TGTGCCAGCAGTGAATCGGGGCTAGCGGGGGACGAGCAGTACTTC	CASSESGLAGDEQYF	few	TRBJ2-7	TRBD2	TRBV25-1
TGTGCCACCAGCAGAGAGTGGGATACGCAGTATTTT	CATSREWDTQYF	.	TRBJ2-3	.	TRBV15
TGTGCCAGCAGTGAAGCTTCCAGGGGCACAGATACGCAGTATTTT	CASSEASRGTDTQYF	.	TRBJ2-3	.	TRBV2
TGCAGTGCTAGAATCACCTACGAGCAGTACTTC	CSARITYEQYF	.	TRBJ2-7	.	TRBV20-1
TGTGCCAGCAGCCCGGATATATGGGAGCAGTACTTC	CASSPDIWEQYF	.	TRBJ2-7	.	TRBV7-9
TGTGCCAGCAGCCTACCAGGGGCTTATGAAAAACTGTTTTTT	CASSLPGAYEKLFF	few	TRBJ1-4	.	TRBV14
TGTGCCAGCAGCTTAGTCAGGGAAAAACTGTTTTTT	CASSLVREKLFF	.	TRBJ1-4	.	TRBV7-2
TGTGCCAGCAGTCCAGGGGGCTCGGCAGATACGCAGTATTTT	CASSPGGSADTQYF	.	TRBJ2-3	TRBD1	TRBV28
TGTGCCAGCAGCCCTTACAGGTACAATGAGCAGTTCTTC	CASSPYRYNEQFF	.	TRBJ2-1	.	TRBV7-2
TGTGCCAGCAGCGGGCAGGGGGCCAGAGAGACCCAGTACTTC	CASSGQGARETQYF	few	TRBJ2-5	TRBD1	TRBV7-9
TGCAGCGTGGTGGACTCTAGCAATCAGCCCCAGCATTTT	CSVVDSSNQPQHF	.	TRBJ1-5	.	TRBV29-1
TGCAGCGTTGAACGGACAGCGATCTCTGGAAACACCATATATTTT	CSVERTAISGNTIYF	few	TRBJ1-3	.	TRBV29-1
TGTGCCATCAGCCCGGGACTAGCGGAGGGAGGGTACAATGAGCAGTTCTTC	CAISPGLAEGGYNEQFF	few	TRBJ2-1	TRBD2	TRBV10-3
TGTGCCTGGACAGCGGGACAGACTAATGAAAAACTGTTTTTT	CAWTAGQTNEKLFF	few	TRBJ1-4	TRBD1	TRBV30
TGTGCCAGCAGTTTCCATGTGGGGGAGACCCAGTACTTC	CASSFHVGETQYF	.	TRBJ2-5	.	TRBV25-1
TGCGCCAGCAGTCACGAAAGGATAGAGACCCAGTACTTC	CASSHERIETQYF	.	TRBJ2-5	.	TRBV23-1
TGTGCCAGCAGCTTAGTCGGGGGCGCGACCTACGAGCAGTACTTC	CASSLVGGATYEQYF	.	TRBJ2-7	.	TRBV7-9
TGCAGCGTTGGAAGGAACGGGGGCGCTTTCTTT	CSVGRNGGAFF	.	TRBJ1-1	.	TRBV29-1
TGCAGCGTTGTAACAGGGGAGGATGAAAAACTGTTTTTT	CSVVTGEDEKLFF	few	TRBJ1-4	TRBD1	TRBV29-1
TGTGCCAGCAGTTCCGGACAGTTGCAAGAGACCCAGTACTTC	CASSSGQLQETQYF	.	TRBJ2-5	.	TRBV28
TGCAGCGTCACGGAGAACACTGAAGCTTTCTTT	CSVTENTEAFF	few	TRBJ1-1	.	TRBV29-1
TGTGCCACCAGCAGAGACGTTTTTGGCGGATACAATGAGCAGTTCTTC	CATSRDVFGGYNEQFF	few	TRBJ2-1	.	TRBV15
TGTGCCAGCAGCCCCGAGCCCGGGGGGCAAGAGACCCAGTACTTC	CASSPEPGGQETQYF	.	TRBJ2-5	TRBD2	TRBV7-9